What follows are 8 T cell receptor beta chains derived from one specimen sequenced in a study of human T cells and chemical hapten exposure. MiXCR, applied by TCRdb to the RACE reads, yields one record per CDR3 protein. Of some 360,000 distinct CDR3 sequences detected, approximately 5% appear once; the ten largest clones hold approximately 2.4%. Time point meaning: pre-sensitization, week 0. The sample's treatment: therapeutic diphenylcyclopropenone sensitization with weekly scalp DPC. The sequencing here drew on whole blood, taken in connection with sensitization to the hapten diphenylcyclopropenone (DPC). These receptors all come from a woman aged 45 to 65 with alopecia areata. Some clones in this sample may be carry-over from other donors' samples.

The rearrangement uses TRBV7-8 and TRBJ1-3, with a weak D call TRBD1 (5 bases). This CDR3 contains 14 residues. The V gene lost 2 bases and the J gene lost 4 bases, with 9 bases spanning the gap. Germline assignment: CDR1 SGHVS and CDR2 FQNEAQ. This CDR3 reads CASSLSPGGNTIYF. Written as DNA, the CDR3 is TGTGCCAGCAGCTTAAGTCCAGGGGGAAACACCATATATTTT.

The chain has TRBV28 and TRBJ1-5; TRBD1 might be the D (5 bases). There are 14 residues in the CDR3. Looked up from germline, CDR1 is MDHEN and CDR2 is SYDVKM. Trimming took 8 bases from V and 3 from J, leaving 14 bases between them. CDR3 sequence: CASVEGRINQPQHF. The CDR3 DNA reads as TGTGCCAGCGTGGAGGGACGGATCAATCAGCCCCAGCATTTT.

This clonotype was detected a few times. The CDR3 protein is CASSEGRRADEQYF. In DNA form, the CDR3 reads TGTGCCAGCAGCGAGGGACGGAGGGCGGACGAGCAGTACTTC. The V gene is TRBV5-4, the J gene TRBJ2-7; the D gene is possibly TRBD2 (6 bases). Germline CDR1 and CDR2: SGHNT and YYREEE (reference sequence). This CDR3 contains 14 residues. Deletions cut 4 bases from V and 5 bases from J, with 16 bases between.

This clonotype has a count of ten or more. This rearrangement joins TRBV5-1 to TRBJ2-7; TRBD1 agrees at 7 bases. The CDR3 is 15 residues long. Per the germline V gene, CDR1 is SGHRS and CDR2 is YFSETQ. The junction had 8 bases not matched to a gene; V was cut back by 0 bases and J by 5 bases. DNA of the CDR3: TGCGCCAGCAGCTTGGCGACAGGGAGTTTAAACGAGCAGTACTTC. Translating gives CASSLATGSLNEQYF.

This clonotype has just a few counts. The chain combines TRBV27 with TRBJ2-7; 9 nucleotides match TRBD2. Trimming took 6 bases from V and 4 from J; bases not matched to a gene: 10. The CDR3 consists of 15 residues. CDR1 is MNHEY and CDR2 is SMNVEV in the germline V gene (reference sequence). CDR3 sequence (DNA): TGTGCCAGCAGAGACGAAGCGGGAGGCAAATACGAGCAGTACTTC. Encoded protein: CASRDEAGGKYEQYF.

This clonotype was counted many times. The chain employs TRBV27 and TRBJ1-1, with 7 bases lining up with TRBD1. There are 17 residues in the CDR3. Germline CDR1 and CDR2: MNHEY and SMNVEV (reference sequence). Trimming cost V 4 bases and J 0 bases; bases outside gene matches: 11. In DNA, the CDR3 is TGTGCCAGCAGTTCTTATTTGACAGGGTTCTTGAACACTGAAGCTTTCTTT. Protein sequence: CASSSYLTGFLNTEAFF.

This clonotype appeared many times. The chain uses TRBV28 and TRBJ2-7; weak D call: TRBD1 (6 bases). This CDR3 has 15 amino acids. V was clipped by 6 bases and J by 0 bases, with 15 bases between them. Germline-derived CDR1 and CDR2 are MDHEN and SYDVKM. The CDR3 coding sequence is TGTGCCAGCAGCCCAGGACAGCATAGCTCCTACGAGCAGTACTTC. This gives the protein CASSPGQHSSYEQYF. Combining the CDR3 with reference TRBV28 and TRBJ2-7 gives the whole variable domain DVKVTQSSRYLVKRTGEKVFLECVQDMDHENMFWYRQDPGLGLRLIYFSYDVKMKEKGDIPEGYSVSREKKERFSLILESASTNQTSMYLCASSPGQHSSYEQYFGPGTRLTVT.

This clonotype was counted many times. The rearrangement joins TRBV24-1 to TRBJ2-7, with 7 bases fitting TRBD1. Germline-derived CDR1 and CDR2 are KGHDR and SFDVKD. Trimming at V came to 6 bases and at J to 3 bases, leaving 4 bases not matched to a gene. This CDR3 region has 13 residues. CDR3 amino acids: CATSRQGDYEQYF. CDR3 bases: TGTGCCACCAGTAGACAGGGAGACTACGAGCAGTACTTC.